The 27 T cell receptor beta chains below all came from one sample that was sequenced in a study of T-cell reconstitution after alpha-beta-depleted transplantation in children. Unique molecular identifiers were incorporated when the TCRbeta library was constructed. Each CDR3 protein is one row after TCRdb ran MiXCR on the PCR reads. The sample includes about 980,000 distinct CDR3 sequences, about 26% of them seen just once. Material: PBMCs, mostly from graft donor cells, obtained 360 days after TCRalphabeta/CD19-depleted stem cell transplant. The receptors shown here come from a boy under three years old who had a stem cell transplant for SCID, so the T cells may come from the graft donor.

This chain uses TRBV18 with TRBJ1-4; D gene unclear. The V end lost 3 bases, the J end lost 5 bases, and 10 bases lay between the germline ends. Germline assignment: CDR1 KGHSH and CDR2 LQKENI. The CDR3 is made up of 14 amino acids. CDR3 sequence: CASSPARGNEKLFF. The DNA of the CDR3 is TGTGCCAGCTCACCCGCCCGAGGCAATGAAAAACTGTTTTTT.

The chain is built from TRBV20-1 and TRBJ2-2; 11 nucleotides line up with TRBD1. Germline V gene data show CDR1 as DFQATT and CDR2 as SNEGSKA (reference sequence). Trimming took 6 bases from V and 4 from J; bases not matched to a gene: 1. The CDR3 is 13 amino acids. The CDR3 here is CSAGQGVTGELFF. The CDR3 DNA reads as TGCAGTGCGGGACAGGGGGTCACCGGGGAGCTGTTTTTT.

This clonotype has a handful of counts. CDR3 sequence reads: CASSQDVGGQTYEQYF. The CDR3 DNA reads as TGCGCCAGCAGCCAAGATGTCGGGGGCCAGACCTACGAGCAGTACTTC. This rearrangement joins TRBV4-1 to TRBJ2-7; TRBD1 or TRBD2 may be the D gene (6 bases each). In germline, CDR1 is MGHRA, CDR2 YSYEKL. Trimming removed 0 bases from V and 2 bases from J, with 14 bases in between. This CDR3 has 16 residues.

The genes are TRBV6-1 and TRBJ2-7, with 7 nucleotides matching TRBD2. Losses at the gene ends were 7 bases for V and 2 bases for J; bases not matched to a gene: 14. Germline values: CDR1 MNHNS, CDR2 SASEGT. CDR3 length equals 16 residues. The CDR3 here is CASTEGRGRGAYEQYF. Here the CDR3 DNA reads TGTGCCAGCACCGAAGGCCGGGGCCGGGGGGCCTACGAGCAGTACTTC.

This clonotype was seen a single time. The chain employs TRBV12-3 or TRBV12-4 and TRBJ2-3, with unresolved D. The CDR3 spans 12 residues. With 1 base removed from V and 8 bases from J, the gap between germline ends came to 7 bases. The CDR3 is CASSLERSTQYF. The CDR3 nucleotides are TGTGCCAGCAGTTTAGAGAGGAGTACGCAGTATTTT.

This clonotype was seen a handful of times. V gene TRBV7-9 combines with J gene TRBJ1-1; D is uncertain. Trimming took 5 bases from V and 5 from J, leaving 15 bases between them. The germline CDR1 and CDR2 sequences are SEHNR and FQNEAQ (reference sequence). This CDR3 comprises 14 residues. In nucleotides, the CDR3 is TGTGCCAGCAGCCCCCGGGCCATGGGGACTGAAGCTTTCTTT. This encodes CASSPRAMGTEAFF.

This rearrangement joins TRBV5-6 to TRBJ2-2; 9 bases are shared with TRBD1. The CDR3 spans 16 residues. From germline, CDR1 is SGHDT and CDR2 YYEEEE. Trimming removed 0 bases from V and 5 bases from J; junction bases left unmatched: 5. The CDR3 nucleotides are TGTGCCAGCAGCTTGGTTCCGGACAGGGGAACCGGGGAGCTGTTTTTT. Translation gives CASSLVPDRGTGELFF.

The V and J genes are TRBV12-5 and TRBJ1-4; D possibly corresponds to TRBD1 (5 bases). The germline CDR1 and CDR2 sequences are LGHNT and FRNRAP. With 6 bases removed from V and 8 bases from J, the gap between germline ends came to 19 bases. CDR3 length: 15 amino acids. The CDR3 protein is CASGSEPRGREKLFF. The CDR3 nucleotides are TGTGCTAGTGGCTCCGAGCCCCGGGGGAGGGAAAAACTGTTTTTT.

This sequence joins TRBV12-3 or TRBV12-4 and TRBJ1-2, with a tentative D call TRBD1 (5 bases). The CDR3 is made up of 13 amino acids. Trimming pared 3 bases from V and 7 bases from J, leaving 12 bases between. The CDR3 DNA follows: TGTGCCAGCAGTTTGGGGCAGTTCTCTGGCTACACCTTC. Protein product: CASSLGQFSGYTF.

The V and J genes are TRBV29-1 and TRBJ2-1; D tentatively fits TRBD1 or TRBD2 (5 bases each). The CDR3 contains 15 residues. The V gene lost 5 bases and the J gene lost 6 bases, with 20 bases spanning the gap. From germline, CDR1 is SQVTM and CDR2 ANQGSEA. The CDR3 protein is CSVFTWDGSINEQFF. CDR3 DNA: TGCAGCGTTTTCACTTGGGACGGTTCAATCAATGAGCAGTTCTTC.

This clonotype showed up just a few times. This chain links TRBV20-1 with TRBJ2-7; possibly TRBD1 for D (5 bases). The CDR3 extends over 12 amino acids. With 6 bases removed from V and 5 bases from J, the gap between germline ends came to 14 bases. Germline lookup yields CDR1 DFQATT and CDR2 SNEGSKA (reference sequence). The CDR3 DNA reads TGCAGTGCATTAGGACAAAACCACGAGCAGTACTTC. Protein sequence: CSALGQNHEQYF.

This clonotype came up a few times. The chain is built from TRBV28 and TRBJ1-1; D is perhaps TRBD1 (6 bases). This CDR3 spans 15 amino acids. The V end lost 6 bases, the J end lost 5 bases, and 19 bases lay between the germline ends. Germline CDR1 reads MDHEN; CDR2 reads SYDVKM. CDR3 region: CASRSAWGRGTEAFF. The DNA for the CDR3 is TGTGCCAGCAGAAGCGCGTGGGGGCGCGGGACTGAAGCTTTCTTT.

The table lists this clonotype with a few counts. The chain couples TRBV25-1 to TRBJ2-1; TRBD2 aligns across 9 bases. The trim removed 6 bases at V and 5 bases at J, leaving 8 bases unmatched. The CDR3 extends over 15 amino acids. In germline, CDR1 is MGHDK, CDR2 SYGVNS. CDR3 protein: CASRVRLAGNNEQFF. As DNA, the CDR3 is TGTGCCAGCAGAGTCCGGCTAGCGGGGAACAATGAGCAGTTCTTC.

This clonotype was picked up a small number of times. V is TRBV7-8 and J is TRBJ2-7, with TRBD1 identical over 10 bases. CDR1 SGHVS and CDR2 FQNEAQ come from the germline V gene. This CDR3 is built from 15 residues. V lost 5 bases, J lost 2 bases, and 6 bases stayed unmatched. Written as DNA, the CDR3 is TGTGCCAGCAGCATGAGGACAGGGGGGCCCTACGAGCAGTACTTC. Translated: CASSMRTGGPYEQYF.

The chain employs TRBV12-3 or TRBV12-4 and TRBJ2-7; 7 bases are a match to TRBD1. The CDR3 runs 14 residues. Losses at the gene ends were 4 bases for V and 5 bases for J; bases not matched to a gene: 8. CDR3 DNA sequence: TGTGCCAGCAGTTCCATTAACAGGGGCCACGAGCAGTACTTC. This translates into CASSSINRGHEQYF.

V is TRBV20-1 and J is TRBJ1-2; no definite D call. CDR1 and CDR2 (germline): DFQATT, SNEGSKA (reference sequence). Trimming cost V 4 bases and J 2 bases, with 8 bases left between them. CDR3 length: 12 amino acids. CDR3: CSATPRNYGYTF. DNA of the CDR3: TGCAGTGCTACCCCGAGGAACTATGGCTACACCTTC.

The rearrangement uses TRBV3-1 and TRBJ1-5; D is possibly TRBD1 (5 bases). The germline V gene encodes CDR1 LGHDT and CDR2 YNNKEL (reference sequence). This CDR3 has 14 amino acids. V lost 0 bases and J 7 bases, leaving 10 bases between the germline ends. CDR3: CASSQDYGGQPQHF. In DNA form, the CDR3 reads TGTGCCAGCAGCCAAGATTATGGGGGACAGCCCCAGCATTTT.

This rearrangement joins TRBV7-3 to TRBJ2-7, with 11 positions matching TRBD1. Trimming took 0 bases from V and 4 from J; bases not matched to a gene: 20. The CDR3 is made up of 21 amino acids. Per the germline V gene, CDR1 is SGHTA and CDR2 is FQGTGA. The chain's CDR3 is CASSLTRFRDRGNPIPYEQYF. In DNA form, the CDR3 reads TGTGCCAGCAGCTTAACCCGGTTCCGGGACAGGGGGAACCCCATCCCTTACGAGCAGTACTTC.

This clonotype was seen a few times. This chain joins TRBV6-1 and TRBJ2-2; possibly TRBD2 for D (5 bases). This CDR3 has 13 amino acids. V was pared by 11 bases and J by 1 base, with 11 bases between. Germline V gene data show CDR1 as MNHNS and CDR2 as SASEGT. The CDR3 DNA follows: TGTGCCGCTCGGGAAGGGAACACCGGGGAGCTGTTTTTT. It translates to CAAREGNTGELFF.

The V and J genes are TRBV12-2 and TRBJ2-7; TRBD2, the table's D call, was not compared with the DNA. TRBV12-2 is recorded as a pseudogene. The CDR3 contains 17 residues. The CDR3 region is CASRLAPPPGTTYEQYF. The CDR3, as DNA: TGTGCAAGTCGCTTAGCTCCGCCTCCAGGCACGACCTACGAGCAGTACTTC.

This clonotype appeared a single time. The CDR3 is CASSPGRRVVSEQYF. The CDR3 DNA reads TGTGCCAGCAGCCCCGGGCGCCGCGTGGTGAGCGAGCAGTACTTC. The rearrangement links TRBV3-1 to TRBJ2-7; unclear D gene. V shed 4 bases and J shed 6 bases, with 19 bases lying between them. Per the germline V gene, CDR1 is LGHDT and CDR2 is YNNKEL (reference sequence). This CDR3 has 15 residues.

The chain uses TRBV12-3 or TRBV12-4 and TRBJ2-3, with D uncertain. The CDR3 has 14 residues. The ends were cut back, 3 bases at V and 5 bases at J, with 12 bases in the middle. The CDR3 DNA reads TGTGCCAGCAGTTTGCAATCATATATAGATACGCAGTATTTT. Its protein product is CASSLQSYIDTQYF.

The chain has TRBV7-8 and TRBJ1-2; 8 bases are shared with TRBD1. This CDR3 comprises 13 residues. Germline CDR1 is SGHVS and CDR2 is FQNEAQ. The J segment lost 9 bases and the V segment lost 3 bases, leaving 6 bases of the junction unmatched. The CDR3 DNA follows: TGTGCCAGCAGCTTTGGACAGGGAGAAAGCTACACCTTC. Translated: CASSFGQGESYTF.

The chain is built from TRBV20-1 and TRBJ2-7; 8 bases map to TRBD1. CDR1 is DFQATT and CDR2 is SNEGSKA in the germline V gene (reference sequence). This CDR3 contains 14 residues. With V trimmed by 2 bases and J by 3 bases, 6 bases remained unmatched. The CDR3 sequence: CSARQGAPIYEQYF. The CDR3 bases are TGCAGTGCTAGACAGGGGGCCCCCATCTACGAGCAGTACTTC.

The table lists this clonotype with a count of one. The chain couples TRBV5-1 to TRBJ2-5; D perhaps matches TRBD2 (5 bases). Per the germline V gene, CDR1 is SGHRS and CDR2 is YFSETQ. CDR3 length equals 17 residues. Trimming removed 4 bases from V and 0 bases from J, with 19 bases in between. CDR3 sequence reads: CASSRKGREPYQETQYF. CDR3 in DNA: TGCGCCAGCAGCCGGAAGGGTAGGGAGCCATACCAAGAGACCCAGTACTTC.

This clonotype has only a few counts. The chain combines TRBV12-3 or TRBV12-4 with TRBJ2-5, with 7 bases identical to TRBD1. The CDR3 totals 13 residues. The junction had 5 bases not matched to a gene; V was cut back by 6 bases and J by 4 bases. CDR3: CASSKRDRETQYF. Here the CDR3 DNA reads TGTGCCAGCAGCAAAAGGGACAGAGAGACCCAGTACTTC.

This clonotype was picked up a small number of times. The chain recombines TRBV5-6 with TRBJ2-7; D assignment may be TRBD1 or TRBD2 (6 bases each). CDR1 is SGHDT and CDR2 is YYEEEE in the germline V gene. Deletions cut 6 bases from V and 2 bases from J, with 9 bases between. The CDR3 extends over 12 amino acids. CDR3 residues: CASKGGAYEQYF. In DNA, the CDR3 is TGTGCCAGCAAGGGGGGCGCCTACGAGCAGTACTTC.